Below, 29 T cell receptor beta chains from the same sample are listed, as sequenced in a study of T cells after yellow fever vaccination. TCRdb redid the calling of the 5' RACE reads with MiXCR, one entry per CDR3 protein. The top ten clones hold approximately 46% of a sample with around 27,000 distinct CDR3 sequences, 4% to 4.5% of them seen once. Sequenced here: CD8+ T cells sorted from PBMCs, sampled 5 days after the yellow fever booster vaccination. These TCRs come from a man aged 30-40 years who received the YFV17D yellow fever vaccine.

This clonotype was seen many times. This chain links TRBV15 with TRBJ2-5; D unresolved. The CDR3 length is 12 residues. V lost 0 bases and J lost 6, with 5 bases in between. Germline CDR1 and CDR2: LNHNV and YYDKDF (reference sequence). In DNA, the CDR3 is TGTGCCACCAGCAGAGATCTAAAGACCCAGTACTTC. Residues: CATSRDLKTQYF. Using reference TRBV15 and TRBJ2-5 for the parts outside the CDR3, the full variable domain is DAMVIQNPRYQVTQFGKPVTLSCSQTLNHNVMYWYQQKSSQAPKLLFHYYDKDFNNEADTPDNFQSRRPNTSFCFLDIRSPGLGDTAMYLCATSRDLKTQYFGPGTRLLVL.

This clonotype was detected ten times or more. This chain uses TRBV7-6 with TRBJ2-3; 8 bases are a match to TRBD1. The CDR3 is made up of 14 amino acids. Germline V lookup: CDR1 SGHVS, CDR2 FNYEAQ. The junction had 2 bases not matched to a gene; V was cut back by 3 bases and J by 3 bases. In DNA form, the CDR3 reads TGTGCCAGCAGCTTCGGGACAGGAACAGATACGCAGTATTTT. This translates into CASSFGTGTDTQYF. The full variable domain, with the rest looked up from reference TRBV7-6 and TRBJ2-3, is GAGVSQSPRYKVTKRGQDVALRCDPISGHVSLYWYRQALGQGPEFLTYFNYEAQQDKSGLPNDRFSAERPEGSISTLTIQRTEQRDSAMYRCASSFGTGTDTQYFGPGTRLTVL.

Regarding this clonotype: The germline gene is not matched at one end of the junction; a read error may be the cause. The chain has TRBV20-1 and TRBJ2-3; 10 bases align to TRBD2. The V gene's germline CDR1 is DFQATT and CDR2 SNEGSKA (reference sequence). The CDR3 consists of 15 residues. The CDR3 coding sequence is TGCAGTGCTAGAGATCTAGCGGGAGCCCCCGATACGCACTATTTT. Protein sequence: CSARDLAGAPDTHYF.

This clonotype has a count of ten or more. The chain has TRBV25-1 and TRBJ2-1, with 8 bases that match TRBD2. The CDR3 length is 16 residues. V lost 8 bases to trimming and J lost 4 bases; unmatched junction nucleotides: 13. Per the germline V gene, CDR1 is MGHDK and CDR2 is SYGVNS. CDR3 protein: CASEGYSGTGYNEQFF. DNA for the CDR3: TGTGCCAGCGAGGGATATAGCGGGACTGGGTACAATGAGCAGTTCTTC.

This clonotype was counted at least ten times. The V gene is TRBV10-2, the J gene TRBJ2-1; possible D gene TRBD1, 5 bases. Germline values: CDR1 WSHSY, CDR2 SAAADI. The V and J ends lost 0 bases and 8 bases respectively, with 11 bases between them. This CDR3 has 14 residues. CDR3: CASSESQGWDEQFF. CDR3 DNA: TGCGCCAGCAGTGAGTCCCAGGGATGGGATGAGCAGTTCTTC.

The sample holds many counts of this clonotype. V gene TRBV20-1 combines with J gene TRBJ2-7; D remains ambiguous. Germline assignment: CDR1 DFQATT and CDR2 SNEGSKA (reference sequence). V was cut by 0 bases and J by 0 bases, with 12 bases left in between. The CDR3 covers 15 residues. CDR3 region: CSARDLGIPSYEQYF. The CDR3 bases are TGCAGTGCTAGAGATCTAGGGATCCCCTCCTACGAGCAGTACTTC.

J is TRBJ1-2 and V is TRBV5-6, with D possibly being TRBD1 (6 bases). Germline assignment: CDR1 SGHDT and CDR2 YYEEEE. The CDR3 spans 14 residues. Trimming pared 4 bases from V and 5 bases from J, leaving 15 bases between. The CDR3 loop reads CASSPGGPWYGYTF. In DNA, the CDR3 is TGTGCCAGCAGCCCGGGGGGCCCCTGGTATGGCTACACCTTC. The variable domain in full, completed from reference TRBV5-6 and TRBJ1-2, reads DAGVTQSPTHLIKTRGQQVTLRCSPKSGHDTVSWYQQALGQGPQFIFQYYEEEERQRGNFPDRFSGHQFPNYSSELNVNALLLGDSALYLCASSPGGPWYGYTFGSGTRLTVV.

This clonotype showed up many times. The chain couples TRBV27 to TRBJ2-7, with a tentative D call TRBD1 (5 bases). V was clipped by 3 bases and J by 6 bases, with 9 bases between them. Germline V gene lookup returns CDR1 MNHEY and CDR2 SMNVEV (reference sequence). The CDR3 sequence is 12 residues long. The CDR3, as DNA: TGTGCCAGCAGTTTTTGGGGCGCCGAGCAGTACTTC. This gives the protein CASSFWGAEQYF.

This clonotype was observed many times. The chain combines TRBV20-1 with TRBJ2-1; TRBD1 matches at 10 bases. CDR3 length equals 15 residues. Germline values: CDR1 DFQATT, CDR2 SNEGSKA (reference sequence). The CDR3 sequence is CSPWGTGETYNEQFF. The CDR3 nucleotides read TGCTCCCCGTGGGGGACAGGGGAGACCTACAATGAGCAGTTCTTC.

This clonotype was observed many times. V is TRBV11-2 and J is TRBJ2-7, with 7 bases aligning to TRBD2. The V gene end was trimmed by 5 bases and the J gene end by 7 bases; junction bases not matched to a gene: 5. CDR1 SGHAT and CDR2 FQNNGV come from the germline V gene. The CDR3 runs to 12 residues. CDR3 amino acids: CASSLTSVEQYF. The CDR3 nucleotides are TGTGCCAGCAGCCTAACTAGCGTAGAGCAGTACTTC.

This clonotype was found many times. The chain recombines TRBV12-3 or TRBV12-4 with TRBJ2-6; D may be TRBD2 (6 bases). V lost 3 bases, J lost 2 bases, and 14 bases lay in between. The CDR3 covers 17 residues. CDR3 amino acids: CASSFTLAPAGANVLTF. The DNA for the CDR3 is TGTGCCAGCAGTTTTACCCTAGCGCCGGCTGGGGCCAACGTCCTGACTTTC.

This clonotype occurred many times. This rearrangement joins TRBV19 to TRBJ2-3; 10 nucleotides align to TRBD2. Germline CDR1 LNHDA, CDR2 SQIVND (reference sequence). V shed 3 bases, J shed 2 bases, and the junction held 11 bases outside the gene matches. CDR3 length: 18 residues. The CDR3 loop is CASSILPLAGSDTDTQYF. The CDR3, as DNA: TGTGCCAGTAGTATCCTACCACTAGCGGGGTCCGACACAGATACGCAGTATTTT.

This clonotype was observed at least ten times. The chain carries TRBV16 and TRBJ2-7, with TRBD2 matching over 9 bases. Per germline, CDR1 KGHSY and CDR2 FQNENV. The length of the CDR3 is 17 residues. Trimming cost V 0 bases and J 2 bases; bases outside gene matches: 8. Here the CDR3 reads CASSQSKAAGGTYEQYF. The CDR3 nucleotides are TGTGCCAGCAGCCAATCGAAGGCAGCGGGAGGCACCTACGAGCAGTACTTC.

In its sample, this clonotype was seen many times. V is TRBV12-3 or TRBV12-4 and J is TRBJ2-3; 8 bases are a match to TRBD2. J gave up 0 bases and V 3 bases, and 2 bases lay outside the gene matches. This CDR3 is built from 15 residues. CDR3 residues: CASSLERESTDTQYF. Written as DNA, the CDR3 is TGTGCCAGCAGTTTGGAGCGGGAGAGCACAGATACGCAGTATTTT.

In the case of this clonotype: A much larger clone differs by one base, so this may be a read error. The chain employs TRBV20-1 and TRBJ2-1, with 7 positions matching TRBD2. The germline CDR1 and CDR2 sequences are DFQATT and SNEGSKA (reference sequence). The CDR3 totals 15 residues. DNA of the CDR3: TGCAGTGCCGGACAAGCGGGATCTTACAACAAGGAGCAGTTCTTC. Protein product: CSAGQAGSYNKEQFF.

This sequence joins TRBV29-1 and TRBJ2-7; D ambiguous. In germline, CDR1 is SQVTM, CDR2 ANQGSEA. The CDR3 totals 12 residues. V lost 4 bases and J 3 bases, leaving 10 bases between the germline ends. Here the CDR3 reads CSVAHIRYEQYF. The CDR3 coding sequence is TGCAGCGTTGCCCATATTCGCTACGAGCAGTACTTC.

This clonotype has only a few counts. The rearrangement uses TRBV6-5 and TRBJ2-1; either TRBD1 or TRBD2 may supply D (5 bases each). The CDR3 extends over 17 amino acids. V was trimmed by 6 bases and J by 7 bases, leaving 25 bases between them. From germline, CDR1 is MNHEY and CDR2 SVGAGI. CDR3 residues: CASSLTTVGSGLNEQFF. Written as DNA, the CDR3 is TGTGCCAGCAGCTTAACTACAGTGGGCTCGGGGCTTAATGAGCAGTTCTTC.

This clonotype was detected only once. This could be a read error, since a much larger clone is one nucleotide away. This chain links TRBV25-1 with TRBJ1-5; D is possibly TRBD1 (6 bases). This CDR3 spans 15 amino acids. The V gene's germline CDR1 is MGHDK and CDR2 SYGVNS. CDR3 loop: CAISESEGGNQPQHF. CDR3 nucleotide sequence: TGTGCCATCAGTGAATCTGAGGGGGGCAATCAGCCCCAGCATTTT. Full variable domain (remainder filled in from reference TRBV25-1 and TRBJ1-5): EADIYQTPRYLVIGTGKKITLECSQTMGHDKMYWYQQDPGMELHLIHYSYGVNSTEKGDLSSESTVSRIRTEHFPLTLESARPSHTSQYLCAISESEGGNQPQHFGDGTRLSIL.

As concerns this clonotype: Its ends do not fully match the called genes, so a read error is possible. The chain couples TRBV20-1 to TRBJ2-1; 9 bases match TRBD2. This CDR3 is built from 16 residues. CDR1 and CDR2 (germline): DFQATT, SNEGSKA (reference sequence). The CDR3 nucleotides read TGCTGTGCTAGAGGCGGGAGGGCCTTTGTCGGCTATGAGCAGTTCTTC. It specifies CCARGGRAFVGYEQFF.

This clonotype was seen repeatedly, ten times or more. The chain joins TRBV6-5 to TRBJ1-1; weak D call: TRBD1 (6 bases). This CDR3 is built from 13 residues. V gave up 6 bases and J gave up 3 bases, with 11 bases separating them. Germline loops: CDR1 MNHEY, CDR2 SVGAGI. The CDR3 coding sequence is TGTGCCAGCAGCCCAACAGGGCACACTGAAGCTTTCTTT. This gives the protein CASSPTGHTEAFF.

The table lists this clonotype with many counts. The chain has TRBV27 and TRBJ2-7, with D perhaps TRBD1 or TRBD2 (6 bases each). The CDR3 spans 16 residues. Germline CDR1 reads MNHEY; CDR2 reads SMNVEV (reference sequence). Deletions cut 5 bases from V and 2 bases from J, with 19 bases between. CDR3 loop: CASSPSDGGTTYEQYF. The CDR3 coding sequence is TGTGCCAGCAGTCCCTCCGATGGGGGGACAACCTACGAGCAGTACTTC.

This clonotype has at least ten counts. The rearrangement joins TRBV12-3 or TRBV12-4 to TRBJ2-1; 8 nucleotides line up with TRBD2. The CDR3 totals 14 residues. V was pared by 3 bases and J by 8 bases, with 6 bases of the junction left unmatched. CDR3 loop: CASSLDGTRHEQFF. The CDR3 bases are TGTGCCAGCAGTTTGGACGGGACTAGACATGAGCAGTTCTTC.

This clonotype was observed at least ten times. The rearrangement links TRBV6-2 or TRBV6-3 to TRBJ2-1; D not resolved. The CDR3 runs to 14 residues. The ends were cut back, 6 bases at V and 6 bases at J, with 15 bases in the middle. Germline V gene data show CDR1 as MNHEY and CDR2 as SVGEGT. CDR3 in amino acids: CASSKTLTGNEQFF. CDR3 in DNA: TGTGCCAGCAGCAAGACACTGACGGGCAATGAGCAGTTCTTC.

This clonotype was counted at least ten times. V is TRBV3-1 and J is TRBJ2-3; 12 bases agree with TRBD2. Trimming removed 2 bases from V and 5 bases from J; junction bases left unmatched: 5. Germline-derived CDR1 and CDR2 are LGHDT and YNNKEL (reference sequence). The CDR3 totals 16 residues. The CDR3 here is CASSQKRLAGVDTQYF. CDR3 nucleotides: TGTGCCAGCAGCCAAAAAAGACTAGCGGGAGTAGATACGCAGTATTTT.

This clonotype was recorded at least ten times. This chain uses TRBV7-2 with TRBJ2-7, with TRBD2 identical over 9 bases. Germline CDR1 and CDR2: SGHTA and FQGNSA. CDR3 size: 16 residues. V trimming: 1 base; J trimming: 6 bases; junction bases outside the gene matches: 10. CDR3 loop: CASSLVKAGGPVEQYF. CDR3 coding DNA: TGTGCCAGCAGCTTAGTTAAGGCGGGAGGGCCGGTCGAGCAGTACTTC.

The sample holds many counts of this clonotype. The V gene is TRBV6-1, the J gene TRBJ2-5, with 13 bases matching TRBD2. Germline values: CDR1 MNHNS, CDR2 SASEGT. Trimming cost V 8 bases and J 5 bases; bases outside gene matches: 5. The CDR3 is 14 amino acids. The CDR3 bases are TGTGCCAGCTCCGGACTAGCGGGAGCGGAGACCCAGTACTTC. Its translation: CASSGLAGAETQYF.

This rearrangement joins TRBV20-1 to TRBJ2-7, with TRBD1 matching over 7 bases. With V trimmed by 4 bases and J by 0 bases, 3 bases remained unmatched. This CDR3 region has 13 residues. The germline gives CDR1 DFQATT, CDR2 SNEGSKA (reference sequence). The CDR3 sequence is CSATGTDSYEQYF. CDR3 nucleotides: TGCAGTGCTACCGGGACAGACTCCTACGAGCAGTACTTC.

This clonotype was found once. A read error is possible here, since a much larger clone lies one base away. The rearrangement uses TRBV5-8 and TRBJ2-6; D may be TRBD1 (6 bases). This CDR3 has 15 amino acids. The germline V gene has CDR1 SGHTS and CDR2 YDEGEE. With 4 bases removed from V and 2 bases from J, the gap between germline ends came to 10 bases. CDR3 loop: CASSPGVPGANVLTF. The DNA of the CDR3 is TGTGCCAGCAGCCCAGGGGTTCCTGGGGCCAACGTCCTGACTTTC.

This clonotype was detected ten times or more. CDR3: CASSSGRSDTQYF. DNA for the CDR3: TGCGCCAGCAGTAGCGGGAGGTCAGATACGCAGTATTTT. The chain links TRBV5-1 to TRBJ2-3; 10 bases align to TRBD2. This CDR3 has 13 amino acids. Germline loops: CDR1 SGHRS, CDR2 YFSETQ. V dropped 5 bases and J dropped 4; count of bases not matched to a gene: 1.